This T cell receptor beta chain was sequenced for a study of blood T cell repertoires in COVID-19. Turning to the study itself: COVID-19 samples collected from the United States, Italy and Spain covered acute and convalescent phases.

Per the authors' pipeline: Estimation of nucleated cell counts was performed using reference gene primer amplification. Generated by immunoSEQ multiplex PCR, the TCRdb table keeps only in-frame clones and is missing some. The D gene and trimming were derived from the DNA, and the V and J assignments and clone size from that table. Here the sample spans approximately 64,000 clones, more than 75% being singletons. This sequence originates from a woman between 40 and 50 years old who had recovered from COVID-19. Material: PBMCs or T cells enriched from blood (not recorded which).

CDR3 in amino acids: CASSAVAGTNLNTEAFF. CDR3 in DNA: TGTGCCAGCAGCGCGGTGGCCGGGACAAACCTCAACACTGAAGCTTTCTTT. The V and J genes are TRBV9 and TRBJ1-1; the D gene is possibly TRBD1 (6 bases). Trimming removed 3 bases from V and 2 bases from J, with 20 bases in between. Per the germline V gene, CDR1 is SGDLS and CDR2 is YYNGEE. The CDR3 sequence is 17 residues long.